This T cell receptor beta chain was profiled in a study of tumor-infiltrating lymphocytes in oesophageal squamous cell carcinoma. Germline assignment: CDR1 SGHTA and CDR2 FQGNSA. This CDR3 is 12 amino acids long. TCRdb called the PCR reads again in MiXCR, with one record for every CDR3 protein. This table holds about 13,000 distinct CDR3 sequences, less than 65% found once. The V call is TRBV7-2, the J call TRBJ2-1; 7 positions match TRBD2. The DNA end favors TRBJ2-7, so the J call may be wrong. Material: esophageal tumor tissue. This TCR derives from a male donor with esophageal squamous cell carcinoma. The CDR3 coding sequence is TGTGCTACGAGCGGGACCGGTTACGAGCAGTACTTC. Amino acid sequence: CATSGTGYEQYF.